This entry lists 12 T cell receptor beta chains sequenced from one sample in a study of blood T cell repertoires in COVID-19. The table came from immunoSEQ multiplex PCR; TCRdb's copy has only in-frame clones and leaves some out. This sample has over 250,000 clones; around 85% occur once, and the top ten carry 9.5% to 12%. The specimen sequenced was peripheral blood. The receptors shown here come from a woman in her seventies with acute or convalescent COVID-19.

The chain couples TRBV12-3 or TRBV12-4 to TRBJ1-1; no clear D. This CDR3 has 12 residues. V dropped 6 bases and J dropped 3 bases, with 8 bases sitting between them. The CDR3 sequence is CASSPSDTEAFF. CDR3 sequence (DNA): TGTGCCAGCAGCCCCTCGGACACTGAAGCTTTCTTT.

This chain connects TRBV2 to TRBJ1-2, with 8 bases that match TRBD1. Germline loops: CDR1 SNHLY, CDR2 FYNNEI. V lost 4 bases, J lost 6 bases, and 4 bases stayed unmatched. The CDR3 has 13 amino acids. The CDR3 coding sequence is TGTGCCAGCAGTGGATTGACAGGGGATGGCTACACCTTC. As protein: CASSGLTGDGYTF.

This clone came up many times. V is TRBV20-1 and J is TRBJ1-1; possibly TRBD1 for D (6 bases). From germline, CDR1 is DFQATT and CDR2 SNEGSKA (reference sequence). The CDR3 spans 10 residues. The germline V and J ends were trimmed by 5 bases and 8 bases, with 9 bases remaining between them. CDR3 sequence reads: CSARTEEAFF. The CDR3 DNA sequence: TGCAGTGCTCGGACAGAGGAAGCTTTCTTT.

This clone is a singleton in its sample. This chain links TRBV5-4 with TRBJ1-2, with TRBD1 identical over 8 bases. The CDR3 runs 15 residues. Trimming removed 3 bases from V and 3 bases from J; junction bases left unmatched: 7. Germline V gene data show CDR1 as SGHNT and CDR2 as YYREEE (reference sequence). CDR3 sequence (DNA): TGTGCCAGCAGCTCCGCAGGACAGGGACACTATGGCTACACCTTC. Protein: CASSSAGQGHYGYTF.

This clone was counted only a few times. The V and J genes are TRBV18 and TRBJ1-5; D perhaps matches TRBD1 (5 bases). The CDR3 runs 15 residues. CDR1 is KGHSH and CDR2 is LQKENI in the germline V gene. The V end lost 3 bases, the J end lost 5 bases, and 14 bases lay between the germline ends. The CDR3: CASSPPPGRDQPQHF. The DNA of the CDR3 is TGTGCCAGCTCACCTCCCCCTGGCAGGGATCAGCCCCAGCATTTT. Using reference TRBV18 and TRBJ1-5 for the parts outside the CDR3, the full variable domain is NAGVMQNPRHLVRRRGQEARLRCSPMKGHSHVYWYRQLPEEGLKFMVYLQKENIIDESGMPKERFSAEFPKEGPSILRIQQVVRGDSAAYFCASSPPPGRDQPQHFGDGTRLSIL.

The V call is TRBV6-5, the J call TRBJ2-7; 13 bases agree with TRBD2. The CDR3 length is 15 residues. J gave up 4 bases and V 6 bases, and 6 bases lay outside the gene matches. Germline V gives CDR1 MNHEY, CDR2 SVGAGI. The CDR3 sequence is CASRKTSGGAYEQYF. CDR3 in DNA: TGTGCCAGCAGAAAAACTAGCGGGGGGGCTTACGAGCAGTACTTC.

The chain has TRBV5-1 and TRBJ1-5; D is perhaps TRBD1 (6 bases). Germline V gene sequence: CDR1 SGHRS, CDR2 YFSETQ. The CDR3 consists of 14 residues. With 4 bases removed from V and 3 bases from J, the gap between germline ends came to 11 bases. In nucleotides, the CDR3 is TGCGCCAGCAGCCCGGACAGCCCCAATCAGCCCCAGCATTTT. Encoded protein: CASSPDSPNQPQHF. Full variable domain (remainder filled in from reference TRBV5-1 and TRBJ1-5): KAGVTQTPRYLIKTRGQQVTLSCSPISGHRSVSWYQQTPGQGLQFLFEYFSETQRNKGNFPGRFSGRQFSNSRSEMNVSTLELGDSALYLCASSPDSPNQPQHFGDGTRLSIL.

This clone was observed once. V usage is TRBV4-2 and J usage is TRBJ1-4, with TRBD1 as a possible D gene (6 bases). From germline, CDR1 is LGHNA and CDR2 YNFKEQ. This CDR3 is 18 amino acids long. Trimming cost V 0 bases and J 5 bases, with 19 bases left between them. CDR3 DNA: TGTGCCAGCAGCCAAGAAAGGGTCGTGGGGGGGGCGAATGAAAAACTGTTTTTT. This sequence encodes CASSQERVVGGANEKLFF.

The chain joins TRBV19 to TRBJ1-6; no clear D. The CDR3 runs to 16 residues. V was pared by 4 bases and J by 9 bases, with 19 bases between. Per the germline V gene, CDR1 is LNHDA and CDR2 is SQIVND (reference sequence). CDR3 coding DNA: TGTGCCAGTAGTACCCTTTTGGAGGGAGGAGGTTCACCCCTCCACTTT. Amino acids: CASSTLLEGGGSPLHF. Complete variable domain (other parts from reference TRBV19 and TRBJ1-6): DGGITQSPKYLFRKEGQNVTLSCEQNLNHDAMYWYRQDPGQGLRLIYYSQIVNDFQKGDIAEGYSVSREKKESFPLTVTSAQKNPTAFYLCASSTLLEGGGSPLHFGNGTRLTVT.

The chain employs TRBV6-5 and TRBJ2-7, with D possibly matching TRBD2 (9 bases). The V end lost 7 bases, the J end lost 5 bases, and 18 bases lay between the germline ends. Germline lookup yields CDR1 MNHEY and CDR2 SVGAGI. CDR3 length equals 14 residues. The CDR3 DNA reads TGTGCCAGCAAGACAGGGGCGGGAGGGGACGAGCAGTACTTC. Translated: CASKTGAGGDEQYF.

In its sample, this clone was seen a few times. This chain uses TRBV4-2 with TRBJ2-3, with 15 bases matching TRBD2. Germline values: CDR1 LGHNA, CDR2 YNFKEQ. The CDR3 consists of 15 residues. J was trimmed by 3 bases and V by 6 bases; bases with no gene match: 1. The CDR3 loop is CASRGLAGGTDTQYF. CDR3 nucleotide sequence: TGTGCCAGCAGAGGACTAGCGGGGGGGACAGATACGCAGTATTTT.

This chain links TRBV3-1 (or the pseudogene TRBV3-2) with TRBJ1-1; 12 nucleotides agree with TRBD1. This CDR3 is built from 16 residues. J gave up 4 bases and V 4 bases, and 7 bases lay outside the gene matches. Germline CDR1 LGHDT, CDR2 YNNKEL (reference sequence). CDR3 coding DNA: TGTGCCAGCAGCCCCCGGGACAGGGGGCAAGGCACTGAAGCTTTCTTT. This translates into CASSPRDRGQGTEAFF.